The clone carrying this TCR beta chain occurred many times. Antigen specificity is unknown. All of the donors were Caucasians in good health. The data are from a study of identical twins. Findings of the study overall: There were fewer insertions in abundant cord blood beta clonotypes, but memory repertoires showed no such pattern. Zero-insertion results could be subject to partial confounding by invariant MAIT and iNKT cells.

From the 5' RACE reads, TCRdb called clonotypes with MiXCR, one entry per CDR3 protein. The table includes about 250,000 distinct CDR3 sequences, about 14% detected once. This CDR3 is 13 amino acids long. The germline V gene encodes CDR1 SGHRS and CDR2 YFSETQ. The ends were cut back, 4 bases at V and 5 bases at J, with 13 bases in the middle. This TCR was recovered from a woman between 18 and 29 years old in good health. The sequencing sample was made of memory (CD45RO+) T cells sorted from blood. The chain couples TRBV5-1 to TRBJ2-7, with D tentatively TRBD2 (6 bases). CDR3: CASSEPEGHEQYF. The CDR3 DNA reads TGCGCCAGCAGCGAGCCGGAGGGGCACGAGCAGTACTTC.